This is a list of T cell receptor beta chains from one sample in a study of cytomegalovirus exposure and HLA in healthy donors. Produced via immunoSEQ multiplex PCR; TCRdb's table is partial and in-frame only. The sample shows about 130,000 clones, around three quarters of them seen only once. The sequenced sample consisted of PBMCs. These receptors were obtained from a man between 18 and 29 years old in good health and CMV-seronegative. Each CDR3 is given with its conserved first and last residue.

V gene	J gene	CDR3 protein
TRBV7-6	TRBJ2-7	CASSRGTPYEQYF
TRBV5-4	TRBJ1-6	CASSLQGPLGSPLHF
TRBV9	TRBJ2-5	CASSVAHINRGCKETQYF
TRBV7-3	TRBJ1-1	CASSTYPGLNTEAFF
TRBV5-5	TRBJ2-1	CASSRDSSSSYNEQFF
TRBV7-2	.	CASSLLAGSQYEQYF
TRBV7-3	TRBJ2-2	CASRLDRANTGELFF
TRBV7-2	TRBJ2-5	CASSLKARLAEKQETQYF
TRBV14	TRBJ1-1	CASSQGRRSTGNTEAFF
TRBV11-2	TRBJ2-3	CASSLVGGTTTDTQYF
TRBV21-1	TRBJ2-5	CASSKAQVHF
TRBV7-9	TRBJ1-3	CASSSGSGNTIYF
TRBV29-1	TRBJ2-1	CSVGGLVVEQFF
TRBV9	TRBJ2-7	CASSVAGAYEQYF
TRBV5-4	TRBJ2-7	CASSQDPPGSSYEQYF
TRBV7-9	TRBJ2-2	CASSPGGPIPTGELFF
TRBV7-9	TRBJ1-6	CASRPGVFGSSPLHF
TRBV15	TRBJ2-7	CATSKGGSDVGEQYF
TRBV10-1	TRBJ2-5	CASSRTAKETQYF
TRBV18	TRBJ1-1	CASSPNRNTEAFF
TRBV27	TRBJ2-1	CASSVTSGAYNEQFF
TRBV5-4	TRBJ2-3	CASSPYKAQGKTRTDTQYF
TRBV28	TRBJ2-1	CASSLGGTGGKNEQFF
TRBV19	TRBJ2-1	CASSLAGEFGEQFF
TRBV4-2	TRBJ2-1	CASSQGGGSLNEQFF
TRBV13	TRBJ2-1	CASSSTRRVVDEQFF
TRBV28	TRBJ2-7	CASSPRLAGVYPEQYF
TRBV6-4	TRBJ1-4	CARQGNEKLFF
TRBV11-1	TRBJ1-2	CASSHGAGAYGYTF
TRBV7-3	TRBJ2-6	CASSTGVNSGANVLTF
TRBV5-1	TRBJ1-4	CASSSDRGRGEKLFF
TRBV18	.	CASSPQGGGSSYEQYF
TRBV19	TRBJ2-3	CASTGDRVDTQYF
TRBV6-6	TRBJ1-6	CASSYEQGSRNSPLHF
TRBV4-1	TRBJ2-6	CASSQDGPREGRLGANVLTF
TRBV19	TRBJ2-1	CASSTNQGRSYNEQFF
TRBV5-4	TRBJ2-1	CASRRDALASYNEQFF
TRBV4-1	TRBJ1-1	CASSPLPGNTEAFF
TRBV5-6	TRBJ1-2	CASSSYNYGYTF
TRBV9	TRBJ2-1	CASSVLGLAGLNEQFF
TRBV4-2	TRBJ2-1	CASSREAGGVLYNEQFF
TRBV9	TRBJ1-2	CASSVTGDYGYTF
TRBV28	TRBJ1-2	CASIPGGTNYGYTF